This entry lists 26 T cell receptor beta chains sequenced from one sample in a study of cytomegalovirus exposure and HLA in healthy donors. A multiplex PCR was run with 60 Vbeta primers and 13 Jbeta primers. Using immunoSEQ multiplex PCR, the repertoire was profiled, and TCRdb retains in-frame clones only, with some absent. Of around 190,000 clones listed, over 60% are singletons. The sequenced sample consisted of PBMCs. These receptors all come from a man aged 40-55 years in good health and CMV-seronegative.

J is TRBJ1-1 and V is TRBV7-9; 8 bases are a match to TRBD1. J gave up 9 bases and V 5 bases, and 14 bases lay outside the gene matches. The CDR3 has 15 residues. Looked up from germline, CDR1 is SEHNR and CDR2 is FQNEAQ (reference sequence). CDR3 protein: CASSPQGQAAPQAFF. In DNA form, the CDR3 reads TGTGCCAGCAGCCCCCAGGGACAGGCCGCTCCTCAAGCTTTCTTT. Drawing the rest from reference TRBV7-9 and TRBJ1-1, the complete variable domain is DTGVSQNPRHKITKRGQNVTFRCDPISEHNRLYWYRQTLGQGPEFLTYFQNEAQLEKSRLLSDRFSAERPKGSFSTLEIQRTEQGDSAMYLCASSPQGQAAPQAFFGQGTRLTVV.

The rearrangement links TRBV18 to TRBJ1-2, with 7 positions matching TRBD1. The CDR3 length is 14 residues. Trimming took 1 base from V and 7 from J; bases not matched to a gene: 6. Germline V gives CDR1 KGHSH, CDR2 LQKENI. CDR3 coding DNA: TGTGCCAGCTCACCACTGGCCGAGGGGGCTGGCTACACCTTC. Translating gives CASSPLAEGAGYTF.

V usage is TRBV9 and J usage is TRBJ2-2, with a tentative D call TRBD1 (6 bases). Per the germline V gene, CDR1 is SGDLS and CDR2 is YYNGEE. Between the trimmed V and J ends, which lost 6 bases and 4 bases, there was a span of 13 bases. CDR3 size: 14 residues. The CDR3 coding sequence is TGTGCCAGCACCACAGGGTTGGGCACCGGGGAGCTGTTTTTT. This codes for CASTTGLGTGELFF.

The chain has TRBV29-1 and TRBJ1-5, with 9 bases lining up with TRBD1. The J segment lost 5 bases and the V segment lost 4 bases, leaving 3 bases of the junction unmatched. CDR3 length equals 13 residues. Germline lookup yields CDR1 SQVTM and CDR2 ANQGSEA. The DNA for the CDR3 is TGCAGCGTTGCCCGGGACAGGGATCAGCCCCAGCATTTT. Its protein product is CSVARDRDQPQHF.

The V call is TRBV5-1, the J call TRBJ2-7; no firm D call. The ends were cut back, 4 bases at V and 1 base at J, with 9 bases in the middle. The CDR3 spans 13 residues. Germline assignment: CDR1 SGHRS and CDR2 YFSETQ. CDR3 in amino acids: CASSVTLSYEQYF. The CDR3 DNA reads TGCGCCAGCAGCGTGACACTTTCCTACGAGCAGTACTTC. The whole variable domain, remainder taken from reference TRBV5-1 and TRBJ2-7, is KAGVTQTPRYLIKTRGQQVTLSCSPISGHRSVSWYQQTPGQGLQFLFEYFSETQRNKGNFPGRFSGRQFSNSRSEMNVSTLELGDSALYLCASSVTLSYEQYFGPGTRLTVT.

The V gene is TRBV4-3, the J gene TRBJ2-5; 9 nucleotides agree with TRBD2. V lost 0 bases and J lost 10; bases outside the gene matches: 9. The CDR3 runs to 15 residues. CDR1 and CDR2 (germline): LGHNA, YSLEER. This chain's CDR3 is CASSQDPSGAWGQYF. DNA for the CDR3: TGCGCCAGCAGCCAAGATCCTAGCGGGGCATGGGGCCAGTACTTC.

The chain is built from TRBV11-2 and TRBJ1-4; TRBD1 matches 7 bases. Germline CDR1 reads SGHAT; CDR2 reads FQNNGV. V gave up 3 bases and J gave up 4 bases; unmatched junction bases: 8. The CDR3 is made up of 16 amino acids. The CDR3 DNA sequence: TGTGCCAGCAGCTTCAGTCAACAGGGGATTAATGAAAAACTGTTTTTT. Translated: CASSFSQQGINEKLFF.

The CDR3 loop is CASSESYRDPSGNTIYF. CDR3 DNA sequence: TGCGCCAGCAGTGAGTCTTACAGGGACCCCTCTGGAAACACCATATATTTT. The chain employs TRBV10-2 and TRBJ1-3, with a tentative D call TRBD1 (6 bases). The CDR3 contains 17 residues. The germline V gene has CDR1 WSHSY and CDR2 SAAADI. V shed 0 bases and J shed 0 bases, with 12 bases lying between them.

CDR3 coding DNA: TGCGCCAGCAGCTTGGCCGAGTCCTACAATGAGCAGTTCTTC. The encoded protein is CASSLAESYNEQFF. This chain joins TRBV5-1 and TRBJ2-1; D not resolved. The germline V and J ends were trimmed by 0 bases and 1 base, with 5 bases remaining between them. There are 14 residues in the CDR3. Germline CDR1 and CDR2: SGHRS and YFSETQ.

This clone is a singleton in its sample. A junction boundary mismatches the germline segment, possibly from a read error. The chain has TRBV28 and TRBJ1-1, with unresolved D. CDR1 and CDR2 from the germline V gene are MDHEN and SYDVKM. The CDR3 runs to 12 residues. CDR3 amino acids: CATAISMTEAFF. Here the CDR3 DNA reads TGTGCCACCGCAATCAGCATGACTGAAGCCTTCTTT.

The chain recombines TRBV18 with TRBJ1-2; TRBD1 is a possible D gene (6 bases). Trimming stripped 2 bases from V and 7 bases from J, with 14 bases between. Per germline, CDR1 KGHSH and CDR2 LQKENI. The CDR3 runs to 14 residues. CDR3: CASSPKDSSIGYTF. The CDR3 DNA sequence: TGTGCCAGCTCACCAAAGGACAGCTCTATTGGCTACACCTTC.

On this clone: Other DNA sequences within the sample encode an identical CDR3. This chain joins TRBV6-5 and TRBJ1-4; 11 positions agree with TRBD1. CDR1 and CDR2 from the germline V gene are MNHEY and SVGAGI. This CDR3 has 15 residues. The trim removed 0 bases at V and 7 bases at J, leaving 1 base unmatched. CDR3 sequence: CASSYSGTGGEKLFF. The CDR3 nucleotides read TGTGCCAGCAGTTACTCCGGGACAGGGGGTGAAAAACTGTTTTTT.

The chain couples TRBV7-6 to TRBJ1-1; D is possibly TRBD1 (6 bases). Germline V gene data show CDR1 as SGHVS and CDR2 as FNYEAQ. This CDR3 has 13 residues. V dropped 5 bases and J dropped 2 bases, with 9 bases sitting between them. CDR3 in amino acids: CASSADSNTEAFF. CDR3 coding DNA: TGTGCCAGCAGCGCGGACAGCAACACTGAAGCTTTCTTT.

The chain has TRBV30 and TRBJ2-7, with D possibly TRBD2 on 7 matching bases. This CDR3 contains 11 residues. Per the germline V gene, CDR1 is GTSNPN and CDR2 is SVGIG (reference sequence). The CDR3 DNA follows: TGTGCCTGGAGTGTGGGGCAGGGGAGGGGGGTC. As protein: CAWSVGQGRGV.

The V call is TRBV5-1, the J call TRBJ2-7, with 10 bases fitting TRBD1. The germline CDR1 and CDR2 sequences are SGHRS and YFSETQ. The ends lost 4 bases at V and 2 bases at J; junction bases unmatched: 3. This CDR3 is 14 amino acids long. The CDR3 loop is CASSIGQGAYEQYF. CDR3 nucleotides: TGCGCCAGCAGCATAGGACAGGGGGCCTACGAGCAGTACTTC.

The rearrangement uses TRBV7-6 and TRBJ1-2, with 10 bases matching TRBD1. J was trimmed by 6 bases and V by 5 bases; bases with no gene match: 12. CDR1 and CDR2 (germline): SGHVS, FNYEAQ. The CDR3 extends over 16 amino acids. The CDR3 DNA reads TGTGCCAGCAGCCCCCTGACAGGGGGCGGGAGGAATGGCTACACCTTC. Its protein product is CASSPLTGGGRNGYTF.

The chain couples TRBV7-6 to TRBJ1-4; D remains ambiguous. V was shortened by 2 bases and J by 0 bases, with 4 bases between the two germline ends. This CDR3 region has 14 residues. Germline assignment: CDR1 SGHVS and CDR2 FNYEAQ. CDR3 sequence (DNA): TGTGCCAGCAGCTTACAGTCAACTAATGAAAAACTGTTTTTT. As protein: CASSLQSTNEKLFF.

The CDR3 nucleotides read TGTGCCAGCAGCTCCAGTCCCGGAAACACCATATATTTT. It encodes CASSSSPGNTIYF. V is TRBV7-9 and J is TRBJ1-3; no reliable D call. Deletions cut 4 bases from V and 4 bases from J, with 8 bases between. This CDR3 has 13 residues. CDR1 and CDR2 (germline): SEHNR, FQNEAQ (reference sequence).

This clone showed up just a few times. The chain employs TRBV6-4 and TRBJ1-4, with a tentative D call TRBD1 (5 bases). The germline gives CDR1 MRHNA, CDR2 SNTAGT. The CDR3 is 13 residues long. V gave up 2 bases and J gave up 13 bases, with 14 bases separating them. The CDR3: CASSDGDSGGLFF. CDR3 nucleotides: TGTGCCAGCAGTGACGGGGACTCGGGGGGACTGTTTTTT.

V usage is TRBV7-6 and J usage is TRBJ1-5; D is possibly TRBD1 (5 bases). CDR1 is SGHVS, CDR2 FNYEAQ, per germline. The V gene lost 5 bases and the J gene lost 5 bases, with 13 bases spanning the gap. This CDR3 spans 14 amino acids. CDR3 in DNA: TGTGCCAGCAGCATTAGTATAGGGGATCAGCCCCAGCATTTT. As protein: CASSISIGDQPQHF.

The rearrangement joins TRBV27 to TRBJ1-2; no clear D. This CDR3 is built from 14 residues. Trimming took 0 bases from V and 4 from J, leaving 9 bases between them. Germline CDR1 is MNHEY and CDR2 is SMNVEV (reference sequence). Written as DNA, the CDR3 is TGTGCCAGCAGTTTATCGGCACAGCCCTATGGCTACACCTTC. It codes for CASSLSAQPYGYTF.

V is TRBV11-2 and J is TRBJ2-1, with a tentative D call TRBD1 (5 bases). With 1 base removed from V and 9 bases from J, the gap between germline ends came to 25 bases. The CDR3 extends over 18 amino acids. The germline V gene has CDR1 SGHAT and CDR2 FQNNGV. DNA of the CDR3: TGTGCCAGCAGCTTAGGTAAGGCTAGAGCAGGGTGGCAGGTTGAGCAGTTCTTC. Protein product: CASSLGKARAGWQVEQFF. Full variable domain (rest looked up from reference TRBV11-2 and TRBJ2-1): EAGVAQSPRYKIIEKRQSVAFWCNPISGHATLYWYQQILGQGPKLLIQFQNNGVVDDSQLPKDRFSAERLKGVDSTLKIQPAKLEDSAVYLCASSLGKARAGWQVEQFFGPGTRLTVL.

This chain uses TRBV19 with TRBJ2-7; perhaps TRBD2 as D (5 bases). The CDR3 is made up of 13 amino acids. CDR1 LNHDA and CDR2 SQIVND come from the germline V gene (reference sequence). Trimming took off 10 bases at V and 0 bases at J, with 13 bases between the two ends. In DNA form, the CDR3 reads TGTGCCACCGCGGGCCGAGACTCCTACGAGCAGTACTTC. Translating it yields CATAGRDSYEQYF.

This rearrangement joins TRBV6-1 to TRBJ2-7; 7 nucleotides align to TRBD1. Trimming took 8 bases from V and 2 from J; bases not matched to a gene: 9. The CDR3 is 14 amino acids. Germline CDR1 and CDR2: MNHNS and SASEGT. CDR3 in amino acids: CASEPTGWAYEQYF. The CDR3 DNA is TGTGCCAGCGAACCGACAGGGTGGGCCTACGAGCAGTACTTC.

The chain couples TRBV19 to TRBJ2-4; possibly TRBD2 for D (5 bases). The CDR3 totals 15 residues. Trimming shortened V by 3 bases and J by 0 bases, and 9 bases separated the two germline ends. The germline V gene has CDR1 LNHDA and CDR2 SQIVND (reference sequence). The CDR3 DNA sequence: TGTGCCAGTAGTATGGAGAGGGTAGCCAAAAACATTCAGTACTTC. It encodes CASSMERVAKNIQYF.

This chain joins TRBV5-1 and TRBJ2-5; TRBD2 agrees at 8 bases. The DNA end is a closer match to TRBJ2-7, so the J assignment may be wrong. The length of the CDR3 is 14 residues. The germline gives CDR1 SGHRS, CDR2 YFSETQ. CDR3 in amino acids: CASSPGGVVYEQYF. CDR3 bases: TGCGCCAGCAGCCCGGGAGGGGTTGTCTACGAGCAGTACTTC.